This T cell receptor (beta chain) is drawn from a study of long-term antiretroviral therapy in people with HIV. Study conclusions and caveats: When set beside controls, HIV repertoires had CDR3 length ranges that were narrower.

Worth noting for this clone: Its antigen remains unknown.

They ran version v3.0 of the immunoSEQ assay at survey level. Only in-frame clones appear in the TCRdb table, and some are missing; sequencing was by immunoSEQ multiplex PCR. The sample shows about 30,000 clones, 70% to 85% of them seen only once. The CDR3 sequence is 15 residues long. Germline V gene sequence: CDR1 LNHDA, CDR2 SQIVND (reference sequence). Deletions cut 7 bases from V and 1 base from J, with 11 bases between. The receptor was isolated from a man aged 35 to 55 with HIV. The gene calls are TRBV19 and TRBJ1-6; TRBD1 is a possible D gene (6 bases). The source was unsorted PBMCs, collected 3 years after starting antiretroviral therapy. The CDR3 loop reads CASKQGGSYNSPLHF. CDR3 in DNA: TGTGCCAGTAAACAGGGAGGTTCCTATAATTCACCCCTCCACTTT.